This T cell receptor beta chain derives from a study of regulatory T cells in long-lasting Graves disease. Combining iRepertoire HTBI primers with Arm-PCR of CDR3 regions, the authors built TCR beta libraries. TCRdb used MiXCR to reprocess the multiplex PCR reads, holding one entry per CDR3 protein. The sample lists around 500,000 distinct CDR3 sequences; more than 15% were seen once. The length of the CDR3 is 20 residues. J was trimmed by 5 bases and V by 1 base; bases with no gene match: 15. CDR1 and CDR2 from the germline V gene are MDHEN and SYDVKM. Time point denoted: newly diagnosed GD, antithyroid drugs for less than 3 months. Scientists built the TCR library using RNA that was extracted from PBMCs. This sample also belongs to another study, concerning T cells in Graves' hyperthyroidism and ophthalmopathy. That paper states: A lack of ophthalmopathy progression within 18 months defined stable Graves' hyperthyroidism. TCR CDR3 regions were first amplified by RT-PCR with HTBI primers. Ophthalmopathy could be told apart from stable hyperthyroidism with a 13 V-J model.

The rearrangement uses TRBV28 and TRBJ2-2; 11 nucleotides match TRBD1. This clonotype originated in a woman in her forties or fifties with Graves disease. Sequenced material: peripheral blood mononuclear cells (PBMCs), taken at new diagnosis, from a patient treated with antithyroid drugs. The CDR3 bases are TGTGCCAGCAGTTTATCCACGGACAGGGGGCGCTTTATTCGAACCGGGGAGCTGTTTTTT. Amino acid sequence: CASSLSTDRGRFIRTGELFF. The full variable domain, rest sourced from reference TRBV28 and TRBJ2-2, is DVKVTQSSRYLVKRTGEKVFLECVQDMDHENMFWYRQDPGLGLRLIYFSYDVKMKEKGDIPEGYSVSREKKERFSLILESASTNQTSMYLCASSLSTDRGRFIRTGELFFGEGSRLTVL.